This is a list of T cell receptor beta chains from one sample in a study of pediatric ulcerative colitis. This table comes from immunoSEQ multiplex PCR, and its TCRdb copy is limited to in-frame clones, with some not included. The sample comprises tens of thousands of clones, 77% of which are singletons, and roughly 5.2% rests with the top ten. Sequenced: blood. These TCRs come from a boy aged 5-17 years with moderate ulcerative colitis. The CDR3 runs from the conserved cysteine through the conserved F or W. D genes are given only for firm matches. The size entry is marked missing in some rows and otherwise reads once, few, many or a size class.

clone size: .; V gene: TRBV9; D gene: .; J gene: TRBJ2-7; CDR3 protein: CASSVEPETWEQYF; CDR3 DNA: TGTGCCAGCAGCGTAGAGCCAGAAACGTGGGAGCAGTACTTC
clone size: .; V gene: TRBV6-1; D gene: .; J gene: TRBJ1-2; CDR3 protein: CASSEALPIQGNYGYTF; CDR3 DNA: TGTGCCAGCAGTGAAGCGCTTCCGATACAGGGTAACTATGGCTACACCTTC
clone size: .; V gene: TRBV11-3; D gene: .; J gene: TRBJ1-2; CDR3 protein: CASSLIGTLIPRNYGYTF; CDR3 DNA: TGTGCCAGCAGCTTAATAGGGACCCTTATTCCCCGTAACTATGGCTACACCTTC
clone size: .; V gene: TRBV15; D gene: TRBD1; J gene: TRBJ2-1; CDR3 protein: CATSITGGSYNEQFF; CDR3 DNA: TGTGCCACCAGCATCACAGGGGGCTCCTACAATGAGCAGTTCTTC
clone size: .; V gene: TRBV6-1; D gene: TRBD2; J gene: TRBJ2-7; CDR3 protein: CASSSGTRTYEQYF; CDR3 DNA: TGTGCCAGCAGTTCCGGGACTAGAACCTACGAGCAGTACTTC
clone size: few; V gene: TRBV6-1; D gene: TRBD1; J gene: TRBJ1-5; CDR3 protein: CASSEYVRDSSNQPQHF; CDR3 DNA: TGTGCCAGCAGTGAATATGTCCGGGACAGCAGCAATCAGCCCCAGCATTTT
clone size: .; V gene: TRBV6-1; D gene: .; J gene: TRBJ1-1; CDR3 protein: CASSYSDTEAFF; CDR3 DNA: TGTGCCAGCAGTTATTCAGACACTGAAGCTTTCTTT
clone size: .; V gene: TRBV25-1; D gene: TRBD1; J gene: TRBJ1-3; CDR3 protein: CASSGQVTGAKINTIYF; CDR3 DNA: TGTGCCAGCAGTGGGCAAGTTACAGGGGCTAAAATCAACACCATATATTTT
clone size: .; V gene: TRBV30; D gene: .; J gene: TRBJ2-4; CDR3 protein: CAWSGVWQTIQYF; CDR3 DNA: TGTGCCTGGAGTGGAGTCTGGCAGACAATTCAGTACTTC
clone size: .; V gene: TRBV7-6; D gene: .; J gene: TRBJ2-5; CDR3 protein: CASSLASAPPGETQYF; CDR3 DNA: TGTGCCAGCAGCTTAGCCTCGGCGCCCCCCGGCGAGACCCAGTACTTC
clone size: .; V gene: TRBV19; D gene: .; J gene: TRBJ2-7; CDR3 protein: CASSTRVIAGDEQYF; CDR3 DNA: TGTGCCAGTAGTACCAGGGTCATCGCCGGGGACGAGCAGTACTTC
clone size: .; V gene: TRBV6-5; D gene: .; J gene: TRBJ2-1; CDR3 protein: CASSLGAGRGNEQFF; CDR3 DNA: TGTGCCAGCAGCTTAGGCGCAGGACGGGGGAATGAGCAGTTCTTC
clone size: few; V gene: TRBV15; D gene: .; J gene: TRBJ2-1; CDR3 protein: CATRGYNEQFF; CDR3 DNA: TGTGCCACCAGAGGCTACAATGAGCAGTTCTTC
clone size: .; V gene: TRBV4-1; D gene: .; J gene: TRBJ1-1; CDR3 protein: CASSQPILNTEAFF; CDR3 DNA: TGCGCCAGCAGCCAACCCATTCTGAACACTGAAGCTTTCTTT
clone size: .; V gene: TRBV5-1; D gene: .; J gene: TRBJ1-5; CDR3 protein: CASSLAGISNQPQHF; CDR3 DNA: TGCGCCAGCAGCTTGGCGGGGATCAGCAATCAGCCCCAGCATTTT
clone size: .; V gene: TRBV5-4; D gene: .; J gene: TRBJ1-4; CDR3 protein: CASSLGDVGEKLFF; CDR3 DNA: TGTGCCAGCAGCTTGGGGGACGTTGGTGAAAAACTGTTTTTT
clone size: .; V gene: TRBV20-1; D gene: .; J gene: TRBJ1-1; CDR3 protein: CMPPRNTEAFF; CDR3 DNA: TGCATGCCCCCCCGTAACACTGAAGCTTTCTTT
clone size: once; V gene: TRBV30; D gene: TRBD1; J gene: TRBJ2-3; CDR3 protein: CAGQGSDTQYF; CDR3 DNA: TGTGCGGGACAGGGGTCAGATACGCAGTATTTT
clone size: .; V gene: TRBV19; D gene: TRBD2; J gene: TRBJ2-1; CDR3 protein: CASSKRLAAYNEQFF; CDR3 DNA: TGTGCCAGTAGTAAGAGGCTAGCGGCGTACAATGAGCAGTTCTTC
clone size: .; V gene: TRBV9; D gene: .; J gene: TRBJ2-5; CDR3 protein: CASSVAHGGETQYF; CDR3 DNA: TGTGCCAGCAGCGTAGCACACGGCGGGGAGACCCAGTACTTC
clone size: .; V gene: TRBV7-9; D gene: TRBD2; J gene: TRBJ2-6; CDR3 protein: CASSPAAGGPGANVLTF; CDR3 DNA: TGTGCCAGCAGCCCCGCAGCGGGGGGGCCTGGGGCCAACGTCCTGACTTTC
clone size: .; V gene: TRBV7-3; D gene: .; J gene: TRBJ2-1; CDR3 protein: CASSTAGAGQYNEQFF; CDR3 DNA: TGTGCCAGCAGCACCGCCGGGGCGGGGCAATACAATGAGCAGTTCTTC
clone size: few; V gene: TRBV5-4; D gene: TRBD1; J gene: TRBJ1-5; CDR3 protein: CASSRQGPGNPPQHF; CDR3 DNA: TGTGCCAGCAGCCGACAGGGTCCGGGAAATCCGCCCCAGCATTTT
clone size: few; V gene: TRBV9; D gene: TRBD1; J gene: TRBJ1-3; CDR3 protein: CASRTGIARNTIYF; CDR3 DNA: TGTGCCAGCAGGACAGGGATAGCGAGAAACACCATATATTTT
clone size: .; V gene: TRBV7-6; D gene: TRBD2; J gene: TRBJ2-7; CDR3 protein: CASSPGQRELIEQYF; CDR3 DNA: TGTGCCAGCAGCCCAGGCCAGCGGGAGTTGATAGAGCAGTACTTC
clone size: few; V gene: TRBV19; D gene: .; J gene: TRBJ1-6; CDR3 protein: CASSWLAGRRAEGGSPLHF; CDR3 DNA: TGTGCCAGTAGCTGGCTAGCGGGACGGAGGGCCGAGGGCGGTTCACCCCTCCACTTT
clone size: .; V gene: TRBV27; D gene: .; J gene: TRBJ1-4; CDR3 protein: CASRSSYTLGEKLFF; CDR3 DNA: TGTGCCAGCAGGTCCTCCTATACACTGGGTGAAAAACTGTTTTTT
clone size: few; V gene: TRBV12-5; D gene: .; J gene: TRBJ1-5; CDR3 protein: CASGLGSPQPQHF; CDR3 DNA: TGTGCTAGTGGTTTGGGTTCCCCTCAGCCCCAGCATTTT
clone size: .; V gene: TRBV19; D gene: .; J gene: TRBJ2-2; CDR3 protein: CATKPLLSRGTKATGELFF; CDR3 DNA: TGTGCCACCAAGCCCCTACTAAGCCGGGGGACGAAGGCCACCGGGGAGCTGTTTTTT